This T cell receptor beta chain stems from a study of shared clonotypes between healthy human individuals. The assay was run at deep level. The genomic DNA of each subset was split evenly across several immunoSEQ plates. Unsorted PBMC DNA was run through sequencing on ten immunoSEQ deep assay plates. Here immunoSEQ multiplex PCR was the method, and the copy in TCRdb shows in-frame clones only, minus some. The data hold about 510,000 clones, with almost 80% observed a single time. V was clipped by 2 bases and J by 4 bases; unmatched bases: 4. The CDR3 loop spans 14 amino acids. Germline CDR1 reads SEHNR; CDR2 reads FQNEAQ (reference sequence). The donor cohort consisted entirely of Caucasian adults residing in Nashville, Tennessee.

V gene TRBV7-9 combines with J gene TRBJ2-5; 7 bases are a match to TRBD2. Sequencing was performed on PBMCs. The source is a middle-aged woman in good health. Some clones in this sample may be carry-over from other donors' samples. The CDR3: CASSLLGRGETQYF. The CDR3 DNA follows: TGTGCCAGCAGCTTACTGGGGAGGGGAGAGACCCAGTACTTC.